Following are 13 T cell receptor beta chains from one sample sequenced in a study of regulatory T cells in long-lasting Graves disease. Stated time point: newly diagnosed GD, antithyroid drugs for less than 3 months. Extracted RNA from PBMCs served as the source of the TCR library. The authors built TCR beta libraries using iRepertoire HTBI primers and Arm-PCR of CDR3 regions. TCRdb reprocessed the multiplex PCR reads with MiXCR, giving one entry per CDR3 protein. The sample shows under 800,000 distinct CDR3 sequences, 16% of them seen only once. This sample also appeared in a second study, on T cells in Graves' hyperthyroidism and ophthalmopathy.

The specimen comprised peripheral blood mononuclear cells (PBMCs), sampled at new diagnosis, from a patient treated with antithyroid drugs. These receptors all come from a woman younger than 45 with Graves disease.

CDR3 DNA: TGCGCCAGCAGCTCGCACTCAAGCTACGAGCAGTACTTC. It is translated as CASSSHSSYEQYF. This rearrangement joins TRBV5-1 to TRBJ2-7; the D is unclear. V was clipped by 3 bases and J by 3 bases, with 10 bases between them. The CDR3 covers 13 residues. Germline V gives CDR1 SGHRS, CDR2 YFSETQ.

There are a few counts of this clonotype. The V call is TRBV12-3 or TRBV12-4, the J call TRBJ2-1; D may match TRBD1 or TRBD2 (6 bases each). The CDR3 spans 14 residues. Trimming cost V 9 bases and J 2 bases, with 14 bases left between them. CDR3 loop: CASCPGATYNEQFF. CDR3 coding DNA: TGTGCCAGTTGTCCGGGGGCCACCTACAATGAGCAGTTCTTC.

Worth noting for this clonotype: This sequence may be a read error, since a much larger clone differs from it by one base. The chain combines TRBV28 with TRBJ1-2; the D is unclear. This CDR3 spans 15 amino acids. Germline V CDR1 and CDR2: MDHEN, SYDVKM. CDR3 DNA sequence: TGTGCCGGCAGTTTAAGAAAGGAAGGAGTAGGTGGCTACACCTTC. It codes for CAGSLRKEGVGGYTF.

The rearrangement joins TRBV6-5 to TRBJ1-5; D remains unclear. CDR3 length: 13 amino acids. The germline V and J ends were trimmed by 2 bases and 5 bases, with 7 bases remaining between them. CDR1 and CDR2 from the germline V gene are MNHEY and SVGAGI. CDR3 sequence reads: CASSYTTHQPQHF. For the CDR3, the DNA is TGTGCCAGCAGTTACACGACCCATCAGCCCCAGCATTTT.

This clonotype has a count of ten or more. The CDR3 nucleotides are TGCAGTGCTAGCAGTCTAGGGGGTATTGATACGCAGTATTTT. This sequence encodes CSASSLGGIDTQYF. This chain connects TRBV20-1 to TRBJ2-3; TRBD1 is a possible D gene (6 bases). CDR3 size: 14 residues. The germline gives CDR1 DFQATT, CDR2 SNEGSKA (reference sequence). Trimming took off 3 bases at V and 6 bases at J, with 16 bases between the two ends.

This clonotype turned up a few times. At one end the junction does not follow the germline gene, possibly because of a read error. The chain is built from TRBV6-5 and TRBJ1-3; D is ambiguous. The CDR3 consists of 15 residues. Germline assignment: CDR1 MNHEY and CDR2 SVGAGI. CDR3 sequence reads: CASRYSRFAGNTIYF. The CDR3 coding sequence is TGTGCCAGCAGGTACTCAAGATTCGCTGGAAACACCATATATTTT.

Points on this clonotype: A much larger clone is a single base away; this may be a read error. CDR3: CSVVPGVKIYGYTF. The CDR3 DNA sequence: TGCAGCGTTGTGCCAGGGGTCAAGATCTATGGCTACACCTTC. The rearrangement joins TRBV29-1 to TRBJ1-2, with D possibly TRBD1 on 6 matching bases. CDR1 and CDR2 (germline): SQVTM, ANQGSEA. The ends were cut back, 4 bases at V and 4 bases at J, with 16 bases in the middle. This CDR3 spans 14 amino acids.

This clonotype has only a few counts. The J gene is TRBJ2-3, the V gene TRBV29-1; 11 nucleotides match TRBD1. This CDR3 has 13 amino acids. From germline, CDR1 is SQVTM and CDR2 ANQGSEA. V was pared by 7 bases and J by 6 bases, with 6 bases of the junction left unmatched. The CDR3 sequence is CSARDRGWDTQYF. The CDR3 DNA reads TGCAGCGCGCGGGACAGGGGGTGGGATACGCAGTATTTT.

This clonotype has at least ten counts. Here the CDR3 DNA reads TGTGCCAGCAGTTCCCCCCGGGTTTACCGGGATGGCTACACCTTC. It is translated as CASSSPRVYRDGYTF. This chain joins TRBV11-2 and TRBJ1-2; D gene unclear. CDR1 SGHAT and CDR2 FQNNGV come from the germline V gene. The V end lost 6 bases, the J end lost 6 bases, and 20 bases lay between the germline ends. CDR3 size: 15 residues.

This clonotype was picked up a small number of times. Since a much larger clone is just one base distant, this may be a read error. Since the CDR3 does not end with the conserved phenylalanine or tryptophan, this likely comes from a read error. The CDR3 sequence: CASKAGTRNYGYTL. As DNA, the CDR3 is TGTGCCAGCAAGGCCGGGACAAGGAACTATGGCTACACCCTC. This chain joins TRBV28 and TRBJ1-2; perhaps TRBD1 as D (6 bases). Germline V gene data show CDR1 as MDHEN and CDR2 as SYDVKM. V was pared by 7 bases and J by 2 bases, with 14 bases between. CDR3 size: 14 residues.

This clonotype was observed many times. In nucleotides, the CDR3 is TGTGCCAGCAGTAGAGCGGGAGGCGCCTACGAGCAGTACTTC. The encoded protein is CASSRAGGAYEQYF. V is TRBV27 and J is TRBJ2-7; 9 nucleotides agree with TRBD2. The CDR3 is made up of 14 amino acids. After removal of 5 bases from V and 2 bases from J, the junction contained 4 bases not matched to a gene. Germline lookup yields CDR1 MNHEY and CDR2 SMNVEV (reference sequence).

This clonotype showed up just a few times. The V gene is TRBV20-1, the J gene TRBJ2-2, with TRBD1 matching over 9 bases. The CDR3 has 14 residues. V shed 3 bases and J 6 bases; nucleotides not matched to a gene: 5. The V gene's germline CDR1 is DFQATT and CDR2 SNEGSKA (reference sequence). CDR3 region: CSASTGQGPGELFF. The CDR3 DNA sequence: TGCAGTGCTAGTACCGGACAGGGGCCCGGGGAGCTGTTTTTT.

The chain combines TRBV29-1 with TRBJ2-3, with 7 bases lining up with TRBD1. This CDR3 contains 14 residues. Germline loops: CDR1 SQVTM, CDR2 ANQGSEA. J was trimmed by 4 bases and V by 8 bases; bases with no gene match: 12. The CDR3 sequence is CSFRTGLAPDTQYF. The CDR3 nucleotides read TGCAGCTTCCGGACAGGTCTAGCCCCAGATACGCAGTATTTT.